Below are 30 T cell receptor beta chains sequenced from a single sample in a study of spatial heterogeneity in lung cancer. TCRdb called the 5' RACE reads again in MiXCR, with one record for every CDR3 protein. The data show some 37,000 distinct CDR3 sequences, with approximately 5.2% seen just once and about 30% held by the top ten. As to time point: sample taken at primary tumor resection. Unsorted whole RNA from tumor, nontumor lung or frozen PBMC underwent sequencing. The sequenced sample was PBMCs, obtained at surgery. Receptor source: a female donor with early-stage non-small cell lung cancer.

This clonotype appeared many times. The chain couples TRBV20-1 to TRBJ2-7; no reliable D call. There are 15 residues in the CDR3. Looked up from germline, CDR1 is DFQATT and CDR2 is SNEGSKA (reference sequence). Trimming shortened V by 6 bases and J by 3 bases, and 21 bases separated the two germline ends. CDR3: CSAHPPEAARYEQYF. For the CDR3, the DNA is TGCAGTGCCCACCCGCCAGAGGCCGCACGCTACGAGCAGTACTTC.

This rearrangement joins TRBV5-1 to TRBJ2-3, with D tentatively TRBD1 or TRBD2 (5 bases each). The germline V and J ends were trimmed by 3 bases and 2 bases, with 13 bases remaining between them. Germline V gene data show CDR1 as SGHRS and CDR2 as YFSETQ. The CDR3 is 15 residues long. DNA of the CDR3: TGCGCCAGCAGCTCGACCGGGACCCTCACAGATACGCAGTATTTT. Translation gives CASSSTGTLTDTQYF.

In its sample, this clonotype was seen many times. This sequence joins TRBV6-1 and TRBJ1-5, with D maybe TRBD1 (6 bases). Germline V lookup: CDR1 MNHNS, CDR2 SASEGT. The CDR3 extends over 15 amino acids. Between the trimmed V and J ends, which lost 4 bases and 5 bases, there was a span of 15 bases. The CDR3 sequence is CASSVFLQGDQPQHF. The CDR3 DNA sequence: TGTGCCAGCAGTGTTTTTCTACAGGGCGATCAGCCCCAGCATTTT.

The chain's CDR3 is CASSLSLGSGANVLTF. The CDR3 coding sequence is TGTGCCAGCAGCTTGTCATTAGGCTCTGGGGCCAACGTCCTGACTTTC. The chain links TRBV5-6 to TRBJ2-6; D gene uncertain. Germline V gene lookup returns CDR1 SGHDT and CDR2 YYEEEE. V was shortened by 1 base and J by 0 bases, with 8 bases between the two germline ends. CDR3 length: 16 amino acids.

Ten or more counts support this clonotype. The CDR3 reads CASSEGGAPQYF. Written as DNA, the CDR3 is TGTGCCAGCAGTGAGGGAGGGGCTCCGCAGTATTTT. The chain uses TRBV2 and TRBJ2-3; 7 bases are shared with TRBD2. The CDR3 is 12 residues long. J was trimmed by 10 bases and V by 3 bases; bases with no gene match: 4. Germline lookup yields CDR1 SNHLY and CDR2 FYNNEI.

This clonotype was detected ten times or more. The rearrangement joins TRBV5-6 to TRBJ1-2, with no clear D. Germline V lookup: CDR1 SGHDT, CDR2 YYEEEE. The V end was cut by 2 bases, the J end by 4 bases, with 9 bases between. The CDR3 runs 13 residues. In DNA form, the CDR3 reads TGTGCCAGCAGCTTTATAGGGTCCTATGGCTACACCTTC. Its translation: CASSFIGSYGYTF. The whole variable domain, remainder taken from reference TRBV5-6 and TRBJ1-2, is DAGVTQSPTHLIKTRGQQVTLRCSPKSGHDTVSWYQQALGQGPQFIFQYYEEEERQRGNFPDRFSGHQFPNYSSELNVNALLLGDSALYLCASSFIGSYGYTFGSGTRLTVV.

This chain connects TRBV19 to TRBJ2-6; TRBD1 might be the D (6 bases). Germline V gene sequence: CDR1 LNHDA, CDR2 SQIVND (reference sequence). The CDR3 runs 16 residues. With 5 bases removed from V and 0 bases from J, the gap between germline ends came to 11 bases. CDR3 sequence reads: CASSSLQGSGANVLTF. In DNA, the CDR3 is TGTGCCAGTAGTTCGCTACAGGGCTCTGGGGCCAACGTCCTGACTTTC.

This clonotype was counted many times. This chain joins TRBV7-8 and TRBJ2-1; D call uncertain. The V end lost 8 bases, the J end lost 6 bases, and 8 bases lay between the germline ends. This CDR3 spans 11 amino acids. CDR1 is SGHVS, CDR2 FQNEAQ, per germline. CDR3 nucleotides: TGTGCCAGCGGAGTATTCAATGAGCAGTTCTTC. It is translated as CASGVFNEQFF.

This clonotype was counted at least ten times. The chain combines TRBV7-9 with TRBJ2-5, with D uncertain. The germline V gene has CDR1 SEHNR and CDR2 FQNEAQ (reference sequence). The germline V and J ends were trimmed by 1 base and 5 bases, with 14 bases remaining between them. The CDR3 has 15 amino acids. The CDR3 loop is CASSLVSTPGETQYF. The CDR3 DNA reads TGTGCCAGCAGCTTAGTCTCGACCCCTGGGGAGACCCAGTACTTC.

This clonotype was observed many times. The V call is TRBV5-1, the J call TRBJ2-7; D is undetermined. CDR3 size: 13 residues. The ends were cut back, 6 bases at V and 3 bases at J, with 13 bases in the middle. Germline CDR1 and CDR2: SGHRS and YFSETQ. The CDR3 nucleotides read TGCGCCAGCAAGGGCGGAAGCAGCTACGAGCAGTACTTC. As protein: CASKGGSSYEQYF.

This clonotype has a count of ten or more. The chain employs TRBV2 and TRBJ2-2; no definite D call. The length of the CDR3 is 11 residues. Germline V gene data show CDR1 as SNHLY and CDR2 as FYNNEI. The germline V and J ends were trimmed by 8 bases and 8 bases, with 9 bases remaining between them. CDR3 region: CASLVSGELFF. CDR3 coding DNA: TGTGCCAGCCTCGTTTCTGGGGAGCTGTTTTTT.

This clonotype was seen ten or more times. The rearrangement joins TRBV7-6 to TRBJ1-4; possible D gene TRBD1, 5 bases. V was pared by 3 bases and J by 6 bases, with 8 bases between. Germline values: CDR1 SGHVS, CDR2 FNYEAQ. There are 13 residues in the CDR3. The CDR3 sequence: CASSLMGDEKLFF. CDR3 bases: TGTGCCAGCAGCTTGATGGGGGATGAAAAACTGTTTTTT.

This clonotype was counted ten times or more. The chain recombines TRBV11-2 with TRBJ2-1; D unclear. CDR3 length equals 11 residues. Germline CDR1 and CDR2: SGHAT and FQNNGV. V shed 2 bases and J shed 7 bases, with 3 bases lying between them. CDR3 sequence: CASSLWNEQFF. The CDR3 nucleotides read TGTGCCAGCAGCTTATGGAATGAGCAGTTCTTC. The full variable domain, rest sourced from reference TRBV11-2 and TRBJ2-1, is EAGVAQSPRYKIIEKRQSVAFWCNPISGHATLYWYQQILGQGPKLLIQFQNNGVVDDSQLPKDRFSAERLKGVDSTLKIQPAKLEDSAVYLCASSLWNEQFFGPGTRLTVL.

This clonotype was observed many times. The chain links TRBV7-2 to TRBJ1-1; the D gene is possibly TRBD1 (5 bases). CDR1 SGHTA and CDR2 FQGNSA come from the germline V gene. This CDR3 spans 15 amino acids. Trimming took off 3 bases at V and 6 bases at J, with 17 bases between the two ends. The CDR3 region is CASSFGAPIPPEAFF. CDR3 nucleotide sequence: TGTGCCAGCAGCTTCGGGGCCCCAATTCCGCCTGAAGCTTTCTTT.

This clonotype was seen at least ten times. This chain joins TRBV5-1 and TRBJ2-3, with TRBD2 as a possible D gene (6 bases). The CDR3 has 17 residues. Per germline, CDR1 SGHRS and CDR2 YFSETQ. Trimming pared 0 bases from V and 4 bases from J, leaving 18 bases between. The CDR3, as DNA: TGCGCCAGCAGCTTGGCCGGGACCCAGGGAGGCGCAGATACGCAGTATTTT. Its protein product is CASSLAGTQGGADTQYF.

In its sample, this clonotype was seen many times. The gene calls are TRBV7-6 and TRBJ2-1; maybe TRBD2 (6 bases). Germline V gene sequence: CDR1 SGHVS, CDR2 FNYEAQ. Trimming took 3 bases from V and 0 from J, leaving 12 bases between them. CDR3 length: 16 amino acids. In nucleotides, the CDR3 is TGTGCCAGCAGCTTGGGCGGGACCTTCTCCTACAATGAGCAGTTCTTC. Translated, it gives CASSLGGTFSYNEQFF.

This clonotype appeared many times. The chain links TRBV7-2 to TRBJ2-7, with D unclear. Between the trimmed V and J ends, which lost 5 bases and 2 bases, there was a span of 10 bases. CDR1 SGHTA and CDR2 FQGNSA come from the germline V gene. This CDR3 contains 13 residues. As DNA, the CDR3 is TGTGCCAGCAGCCCCCGGCCAACCTACGAGCAGTACTTC. It yields the protein CASSPRPTYEQYF.

This clonotype was seen ten or more times. The chain carries TRBV7-9 and TRBJ2-1, with TRBD2 matching over 8 bases. CDR1 and CDR2 from the germline V gene are SEHNR and FQNEAQ (reference sequence). The ends lost 5 bases at V and 5 bases at J; junction bases unmatched: 5. The length of the CDR3 is 14 residues. CDR3 protein: CASSPTSAHNEQFF. The CDR3 region has the DNA TGTGCCAGCAGCCCGACTAGCGCCCACAATGAGCAGTTCTTC. The full variable domain, its missing parts supplied by reference TRBV7-9 and TRBJ2-1, is DTGVSQNPRHKITKRGQNVTFRCDPISEHNRLYWYRQTLGQGPEFLTYFQNEAQLEKSRLLSDRFSAERPKGSFSTLEIQRTEQGDSAMYLCASSPTSAHNEQFFGPGTRLTVL.

This clonotype occurred a few times. The V gene is TRBV20-1, the J gene TRBJ2-2, with TRBD2 matching over 7 bases. The CDR3 runs 12 residues. Unmatched junction bases numbered 4, after V lost 6 bases and J lost 6 bases. Germline V gene data show CDR1 as DFQATT and CDR2 as SNEGSKA (reference sequence). CDR3 residues: CSALAGAGELFF. CDR3 sequence (DNA): TGCAGTGCACTTGCGGGAGCCGGGGAGCTGTTTTTT.

This clonotype was counted ten times or more. This sequence joins TRBV7-9 and TRBJ1-4; TRBD1 matches at 8 bases. The germline gives CDR1 SEHNR, CDR2 FQNEAQ (reference sequence). This CDR3 region has 13 residues. V lost 5 bases and J lost 8; bases outside the gene matches: 4. CDR3 sequence (DNA): TGTGCCAGCAGCCATCAGGGGGCGGAAAAACTGTTTTTT. Translating it yields CASSHQGAEKLFF.

In its sample, this clonotype was seen many times. The CDR3, as DNA: TGTGCCAGCACCACCCGGACAGGGGATAACTCCTACGAGCAGTACTTC. Its translation: CASTTRTGDNSYEQYF. The chain joins TRBV6-5 to TRBJ2-7; 9 bases fit TRBD1. Per the germline V gene, CDR1 is MNHEY and CDR2 is SVGAGI. J was trimmed by 0 bases and V by 7 bases; bases with no gene match: 10. CDR3 length: 16 residues.

This clonotype was recorded at least ten times. CDR3 amino acids: CASSLGLAGSVEQFF. CDR3 in DNA: TGTGCCAGCAGTTTAGGGCTAGCGGGATCCGTTGAGCAGTTCTTC. The chain combines TRBV28 with TRBJ2-1, with TRBD2 identical over 9 bases. J lost 9 bases, V lost 2 bases, and 8 bases had no gene match. There are 15 residues in the CDR3. CDR1 and CDR2 (germline): MDHEN, SYDVKM. Using reference TRBV28 and TRBJ2-1 for the parts outside the CDR3, the full variable domain is DVKVTQSSRYLVKRTGEKVFLECVQDMDHENMFWYRQDPGLGLRLIYFSYDVKMKEKGDIPEGYSVSREKKERFSLILESASTNQTSMYLCASSLGLAGSVEQFFGPGTRLTVL.

This clonotype was seen at least ten times. This chain joins TRBV28 and TRBJ1-1; no definite D call. CDR3 length equals 15 residues. From germline, CDR1 is MDHEN and CDR2 SYDVKM. V was pared by 7 bases and J by 4 bases, with 19 bases between. The CDR3 loop is CASMTPTRGFTEAFF. The CDR3 DNA reads TGTGCCAGCATGACTCCGACCCGCGGGTTCACTGAAGCTTTCTTT. The full variable domain, in which reference TRBV28 and TRBJ1-1 provide the parts outside the CDR3, is DVKVTQSSRYLVKRTGEKVFLECVQDMDHENMFWYRQDPGLGLRLIYFSYDVKMKEKGDIPEGYSVSREKKERFSLILESASTNQTSMYLCASMTPTRGFTEAFFGQGTRLTVV.

This clonotype was observed many times. This rearrangement joins TRBV3-1 to TRBJ1-2; D is uncertain. V was trimmed by 1 base and J by 3 bases, leaving 3 bases between them. This CDR3 has 12 residues. Germline V gene lookup returns CDR1 LGHDT and CDR2 YNNKEL (reference sequence). Here the CDR3 DNA reads TGTGCCAGCAGCCAAGCGTACTATGGCTACACCTTC. It yields the protein CASSQAYYGYTF.

This clonotype was picked up many times. The chain joins TRBV10-3 to TRBJ2-3; weak D call: TRBD2 (6 bases). The germline CDR1 and CDR2 sequences are ENHRY and SYGVKD. The CDR3 runs to 12 residues. V was shortened by 4 bases and J by 10 bases, with 12 bases between the two germline ends. The CDR3 DNA is TGTGCCATCAGTGTACTAGCCGGACCGCAGTATTTT. This sequence encodes CAISVLAGPQYF.

This clonotype was observed at least ten times. The gene calls are TRBV2 and TRBJ2-2, with 10 bases that match TRBD2. CDR1 and CDR2 (germline): SNHLY, FYNNEI. The CDR3 loop spans 15 amino acids. V lost 4 bases, J lost 4 bases, and 3 bases stayed unmatched. The CDR3 is CASSGGTSVTGELFF. CDR3 coding DNA: TGTGCCAGCAGTGGAGGGACTAGCGTCACCGGGGAGCTGTTTTTT.

In this sample, this clonotype turned up many times. The J gene is TRBJ1-1, the V gene TRBV6-2 or TRBV6-3, with D perhaps matching TRBD1 (5 bases). Looked up from germline, CDR1 is MNHEY and CDR2 is SVGEGT. This CDR3 region has 15 residues. Between the trimmed V and J ends, which lost 0 bases and 4 bases, there was a span of 12 bases. The CDR3 nucleotides are TGTGCCAGCAGTTACTCGTCCAGGGCCGGCACTGAAGCTTTCTTT. It encodes CASSYSSRAGTEAFF.

This clonotype was seen repeatedly, ten times or more. The chain carries TRBV18 and TRBJ1-2; the D is unclear. V was cut by 3 bases and J by 0 bases, with 11 bases left in between. Per the germline V gene, CDR1 is KGHSH and CDR2 is LQKENI. CDR3 length: 15 residues. The CDR3 reads CASSPATDPNYGYTF. CDR3 bases: TGTGCCAGCTCACCGGCAACGGACCCTAACTATGGCTACACCTTC.

The sample holds a few counts of this clonotype. The rearrangement uses TRBV3-1 and TRBJ2-1; unclear D gene. CDR1 and CDR2 from the germline V gene are LGHDT and YNNKEL (reference sequence). The CDR3 totals 12 residues. V lost 0 bases, J lost 10 bases, and 7 bases lay in between. CDR3 sequence reads: CASSQDIREQFF. The CDR3 DNA reads as TGTGCCAGCAGCCAAGATATCAGGGAGCAGTTCTTC.

This clonotype was counted many times. The chain recombines TRBV19 with TRBJ2-1; TRBD2 agrees at 13 bases. The V gene's germline CDR1 is LNHDA and CDR2 SQIVND (reference sequence). V was pared by 6 bases and J by 10 bases, with 9 bases of the junction left unmatched. The CDR3 sequence is 15 residues long. The CDR3 region has the DNA TGTGCCAGTAGGAAGACTAGCGGGAGGACGGGAGAGCAGTTCTTC. This sequence encodes CASRKTSGRTGEQFF.